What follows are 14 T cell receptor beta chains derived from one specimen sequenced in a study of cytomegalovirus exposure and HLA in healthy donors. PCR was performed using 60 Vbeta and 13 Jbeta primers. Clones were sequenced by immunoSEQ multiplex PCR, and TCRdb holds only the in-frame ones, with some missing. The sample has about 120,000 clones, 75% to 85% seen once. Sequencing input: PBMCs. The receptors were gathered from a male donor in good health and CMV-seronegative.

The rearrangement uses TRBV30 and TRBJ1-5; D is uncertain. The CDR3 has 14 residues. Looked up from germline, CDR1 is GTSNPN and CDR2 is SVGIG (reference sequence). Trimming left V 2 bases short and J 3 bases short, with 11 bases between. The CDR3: CAWSQSLANQPQHF. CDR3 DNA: TGTGCCTGGAGTCAGTCCCTTGCCAATCAGCCCCAGCATTTT.

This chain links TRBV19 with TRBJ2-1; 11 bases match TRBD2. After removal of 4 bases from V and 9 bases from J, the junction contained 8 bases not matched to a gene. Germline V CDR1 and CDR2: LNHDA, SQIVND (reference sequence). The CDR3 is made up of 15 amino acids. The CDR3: CASSTDVAGGLEQFF. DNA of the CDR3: TGTGCCAGTAGTACGGATGTAGCGGGGGGGCTTGAGCAGTTCTTC. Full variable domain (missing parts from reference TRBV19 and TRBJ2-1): DGGITQSPKYLFRKEGQNVTLSCEQNLNHDAMYWYRQDPGQGLRLIYYSQIVNDFQKGDIAEGYSVSREKKESFPLTVTSAQKNPTAFYLCASSTDVAGGLEQFFGPGTRLTVL.

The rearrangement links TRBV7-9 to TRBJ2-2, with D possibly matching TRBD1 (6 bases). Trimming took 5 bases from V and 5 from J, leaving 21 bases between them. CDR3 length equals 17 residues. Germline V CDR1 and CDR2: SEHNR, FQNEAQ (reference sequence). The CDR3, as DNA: TGTGCCAGCAGCCCCTCAGGAGTCCTTACAGGGACCGGGGAGCTGTTTTTT. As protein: CASSPSGVLTGTGELFF.

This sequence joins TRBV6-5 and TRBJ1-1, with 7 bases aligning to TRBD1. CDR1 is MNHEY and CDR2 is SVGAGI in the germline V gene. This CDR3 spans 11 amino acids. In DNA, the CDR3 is TGTGTATCGACAGGGAGGACTGAAGCTTTCTTT. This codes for CVSTGRTEAFF.

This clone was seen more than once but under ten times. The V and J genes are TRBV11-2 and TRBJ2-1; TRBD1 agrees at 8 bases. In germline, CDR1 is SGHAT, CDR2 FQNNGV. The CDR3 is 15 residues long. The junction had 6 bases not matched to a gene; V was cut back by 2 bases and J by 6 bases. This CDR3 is CASSLLQGAGNEQFF. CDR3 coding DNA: TGTGCCAGCAGCTTATTGCAGGGGGCTGGCAATGAGCAGTTCTTC.

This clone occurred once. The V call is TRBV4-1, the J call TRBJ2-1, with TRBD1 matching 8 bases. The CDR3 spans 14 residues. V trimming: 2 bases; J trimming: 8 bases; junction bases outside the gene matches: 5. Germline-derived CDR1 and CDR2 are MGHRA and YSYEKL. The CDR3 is CASSQSRGLDEQFF. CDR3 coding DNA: TGCGCCAGCAGCCAAAGCAGGGGGCTGGATGAGCAGTTCTTC.

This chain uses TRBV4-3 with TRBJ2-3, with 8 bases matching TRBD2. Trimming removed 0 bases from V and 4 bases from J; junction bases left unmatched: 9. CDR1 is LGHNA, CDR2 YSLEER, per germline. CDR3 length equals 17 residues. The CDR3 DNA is TGCGCCAGCAGCCAAGACTTAGCGGGGTACCCCCCAGATACGCAGTATTTT. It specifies CASSQDLAGYPPDTQYF.

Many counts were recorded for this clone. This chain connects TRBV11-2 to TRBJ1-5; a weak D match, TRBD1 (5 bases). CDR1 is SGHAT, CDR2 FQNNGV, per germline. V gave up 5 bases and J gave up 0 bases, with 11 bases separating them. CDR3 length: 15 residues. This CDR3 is CASSLVGGSNQPQHF. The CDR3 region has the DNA TGTGCCAGCAGCCTAGTCGGGGGTAGCAATCAGCCCCAGCATTTT.

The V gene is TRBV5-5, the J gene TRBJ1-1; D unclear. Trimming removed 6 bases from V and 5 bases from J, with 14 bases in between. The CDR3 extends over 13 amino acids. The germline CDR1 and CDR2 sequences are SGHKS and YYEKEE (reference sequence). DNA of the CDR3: TGTGCCAGCACTCCGCCCGGGAGGACTGAAGCTTTCTTT. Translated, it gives CASTPPGRTEAFF.

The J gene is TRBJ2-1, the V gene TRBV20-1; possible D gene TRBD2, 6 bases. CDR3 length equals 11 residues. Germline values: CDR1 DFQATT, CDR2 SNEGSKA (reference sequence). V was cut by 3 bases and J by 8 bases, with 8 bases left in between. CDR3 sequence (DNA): TGCAGTGCTAGGAGGAGGGATGAGCAGTTCTTC. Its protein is CSARRRDEQFF.

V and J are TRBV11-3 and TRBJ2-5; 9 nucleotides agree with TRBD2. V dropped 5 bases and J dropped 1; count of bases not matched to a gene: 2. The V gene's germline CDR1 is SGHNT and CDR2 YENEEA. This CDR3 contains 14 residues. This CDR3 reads CASSKTSGQETQYF. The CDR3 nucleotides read TGTGCCAGCAGCAAGACTAGCGGCCAAGAGACCCAGTACTTC.

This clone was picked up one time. This CDR3 reads CASGPQGASYNEQFF. Here the CDR3 DNA reads TGTGCCAGCGGCCCTCAGGGGGCATCCTACAATGAGCAGTTCTTC. The chain has TRBV6-5 and TRBJ2-1; 8 positions match TRBD1. V trimming: 8 bases; J trimming: 1 base; junction bases outside the gene matches: 7. Germline CDR1 reads MNHEY; CDR2 reads SVGAGI. The CDR3 runs to 15 residues.

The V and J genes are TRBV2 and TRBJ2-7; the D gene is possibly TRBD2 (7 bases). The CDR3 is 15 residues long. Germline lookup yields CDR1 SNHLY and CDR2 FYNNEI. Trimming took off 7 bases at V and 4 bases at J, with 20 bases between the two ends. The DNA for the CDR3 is TGTGCCAGCAAGGAGACAGGCACCGGGGGGTACGAGCAGTACTTC. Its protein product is CASKETGTGGYEQYF.

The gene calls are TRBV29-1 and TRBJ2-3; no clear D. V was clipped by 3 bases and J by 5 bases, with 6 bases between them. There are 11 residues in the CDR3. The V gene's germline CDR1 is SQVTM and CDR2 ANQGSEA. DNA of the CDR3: TGCAGCGTTGAGCCGGGAGATACGCAGTATTTT. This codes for CSVEPGDTQYF.